Detailed here is one TCR beta chain. Its target is not known. This sample was included in a study of cytomegalovirus exposure and HLA in healthy donors. Across the whole study: One earlier analysis, a look at 200 million or so T cells, found some 120 million unique TCR beta sequences.

The CDR3 totals 13 residues. The V end was cut by 2 bases, the J end by 4 bases, with 8 bases between. From germline, CDR1 is LNHNV and CDR2 YYDKDF (reference sequence). The primer mix had 60 Vbeta and 13 Jbeta primers. Repertoires were generated with immunoSEQ multiplex PCR, while TCRdb's copy carries only in-frame clones and drops some. The table has about 150,000 clones, about 68% seen once. Broader study findings: The study assumed roughly uniform donor sequencing depth for presence/absence analyses. Another analysis was done later, and it associated approximately 18,000 TCR beta sequences with HLA alleles at 0.05 false discovery rate.

The chain couples TRBV15 to TRBJ1-2, with a weak D call TRBD1 (5 bases). This sequence originates from a human donor in good health. Sequencing input: PBMCs. CDR3 nucleotides: TGTGCCACCAGCAGACAGGGTTCCTATGGCTACACCTTC. Translating gives CATSRQGSYGYTF. Filled out from reference TRBV15 and TRBJ1-2, the complete variable domain reads DAMVIQNPRYQVTQFGKPVTLSCSQTLNHNVMYWYQQKSSQAPKLLFHYYDKDFNNEADTPDNFQSRRPNTSFCFLDIRSPGLGDTAMYLCATSRQGSYGYTFGSGTRLTVV.